These 17 T cell receptor beta chains originate from one sample sequenced in a study of cytomegalovirus exposure and HLA in healthy donors. This table comes from immunoSEQ multiplex PCR, and its TCRdb copy is limited to in-frame clones, with some not included. The sample holds 71,000 or so clones, approximately 94% seen once. Sample: PBMCs. Receptors were obtained from a woman between 18 and 30 years old in good health and CMV-seropositive.

The chain has TRBV7-8 and TRBJ1-2, with TRBD1 matching over 8 bases. Trimming cost V 1 base and J 1 base; bases outside gene matches: 8. The CDR3 is made up of 17 amino acids. Germline loops: CDR1 SGHVS, CDR2 FQNEAQ. The CDR3 nucleotides are TGTGCCAGCAGCTTAGAGGTGGCAGGGGGCGGTAACTATGGCTACACCTTC. Residues: CASSLEVAGGGNYGYTF.

The gene calls are TRBV12-5 and TRBJ2-1, with D perhaps TRBD1 (6 bases). CDR1 is LGHNT, CDR2 FRNRAP, per germline. Trimming shortened V by 4 bases and J by 6 bases, and 13 bases separated the two germline ends. The length of the CDR3 is 14 residues. The CDR3 bases are TGTGCTAGTGGTTCAACAGGGTTTCCCAATGAGCAGTTCTTC. Translating it yields CASGSTGFPNEQFF.

The chain recombines TRBV11-2 with TRBJ2-1; TRBD2 is a possible D gene (5 bases). The CDR3 is 15 amino acids. The germline V gene encodes CDR1 SGHAT and CDR2 FQNNGV. Trimming left V 0 bases short and J 4 bases short, with 10 bases between. The CDR3 sequence is CASSLDLSGYNEQFF. The DNA of the CDR3 is TGTGCCAGCAGCTTAGATCTGAGCGGTTACAATGAGCAGTTCTTC.

The genes are TRBV10-3 and TRBJ2-7; 8 bases agree with TRBD2. Trimming at V came to 0 bases and at J to 4 bases, leaving 5 bases not matched to a gene. The CDR3 is 15 residues long. The V gene's germline CDR1 is ENHRY and CDR2 SYGVKD. As DNA, the CDR3 is TGTGCCATCAGTGAGTCTTCTAGCGGGCCTTACGAGCAGTACTTC. This codes for CAISESSSGPYEQYF.

The J gene is TRBJ1-2, the V gene TRBV28; TRBD1 matches at 11 bases. Germline CDR1 and CDR2: MDHEN and SYDVKM. This CDR3 has 16 amino acids. V lost 5 bases and J lost 7; bases outside the gene matches: 12. The CDR3 is CASSHPADGQGAGYTF. The CDR3 nucleotides are TGTGCCAGCAGTCACCCTGCCGACGGACAGGGGGCTGGCTACACCTTC.

CDR3 nucleotides: TGCGCCAGCAGCTTGGGACTAGCCAGTGGAGATACGCAGTATTTT. This encodes CASSLGLASGDTQYF. This rearrangement joins TRBV5-1 to TRBJ2-3, with TRBD2 matching 7 bases. The CDR3 sequence is 15 residues long. The trim removed 0 bases at V and 5 bases at J, leaving 6 bases unmatched. The germline V gene has CDR1 SGHRS and CDR2 YFSETQ.

The V and J genes are TRBV2 and TRBJ1-6; TRBD1 matches 7 bases. Germline-derived CDR1 and CDR2 are SNHLY and FYNNEI. The CDR3 runs to 15 residues. The V segment lost 7 bases and the J segment 4 bases; nucleotides outside the gene matches: 7. The CDR3 DNA reads TGTGCCAGCAATCGACCGGGACAGTATAATTCACCCCTCCACTTT. Protein: CASNRPGQYNSPLHF.

This clone has a single count. The rearrangement uses TRBV5-1 and TRBJ2-1; TRBD2 aligns across 8 bases. With 5 bases clipped from V and 7 bases from J, the junction kept 5 bases outside the gene matches. The CDR3 is 13 residues long. CDR1 and CDR2 (germline): SGHRS, YFSETQ. The CDR3 DNA follows: TGCGCCAGCAGTCGGACTAGCTCAAATGAGCAGTTCTTC. Translated: CASSRTSSNEQFF.

V is TRBV9 and J is TRBJ2-7, with 9 bases identical to TRBD2. CDR1 and CDR2 (germline): SGDLS, YYNGEE. Trimming removed 3 bases from V and 4 bases from J; junction bases left unmatched: 5. There are 14 residues in the CDR3. This CDR3 is CASSGGLAFYEQYF. The CDR3 coding sequence is TGTGCCAGCAGCGGAGGACTAGCGTTTTACGAGCAGTACTTC. Full variable domain (outside the CDR3, taken from reference TRBV9 and TRBJ2-7): DSGVTQTPKHLITATGQRVTLRCSPRSGDLSVYWYQQSLDQGLQFLIQYYNGEERAKGNILERFSAQQFPDLHSELNLSSLELGDSALYFCASSGGLAFYEQYFGPGTRLTVT.

The genes are TRBV5-1 and TRBJ1-2; 10 bases are a match to TRBD1. Germline loops: CDR1 SGHRS, CDR2 YFSETQ. The CDR3 sequence is 15 residues long. After removal of 4 bases from V and 5 bases from J, the junction contained 8 bases not matched to a gene. The CDR3 DNA sequence: TGCGCCAGCAGCATGTCGGGGACAGGGGATTATGGCTACACCTTC. Amino acid sequence: CASSMSGTGDYGYTF.

The rearrangement joins TRBV6-1 to TRBJ2-7, with a tentative D call TRBD2 (6 bases). The CDR3 spans 15 residues. V gave up 0 bases and J gave up 0 bases, with 9 bases separating them. Germline V lookup: CDR1 MNHNS, CDR2 SASEGT. Here the CDR3 reads CASSEAAGYSYEQYF. Written as DNA, the CDR3 is TGTGCCAGCAGTGAAGCGGCGGGGTACTCCTACGAGCAGTACTTC.

The rearrangement links TRBV28 to TRBJ1-2; possible D gene TRBD1, 5 bases. The V end lost 2 bases, the J end lost 4 bases, and 17 bases lay between the germline ends. CDR3 length equals 16 residues. The germline CDR1 and CDR2 sequences are MDHEN and SYDVKM. The CDR3 sequence is CASSLNFRDSTYGYTF. The CDR3 DNA is TGTGCCAGCAGTTTAAACTTTAGAGACAGCACCTATGGCTACACCTTC.

The chain couples TRBV30 to TRBJ1-2; D unclear. The CDR3 totals 11 residues. From germline, CDR1 is GTSNPN and CDR2 SVGIG (reference sequence). Trimming left V 0 bases short and J 7 bases short, with 6 bases between. Here the CDR3 reads CAWSVSFGYTF. The CDR3 DNA sequence: TGTGCCTGGAGTGTATCATTTGGCTACACCTTC.

This chain uses TRBV12-2 with TRBJ1-2; the table's D call of TRBD1 was not tested on the DNA. TRBV12-2 is a recognized pseudogene. This CDR3 comprises 17 residues. The CDR3 loop reads CASRLGAGQGAPDGYTF. CDR3 DNA sequence: TGTGCAAGTCGCTTAGGGGCGGGACAGGGGGCGCCGGATGGCTACACCTTC.

This sequence joins TRBV5-6 and TRBJ2-3; 8 bases are shared with TRBD2. With 3 bases clipped from V and 5 bases from J, the junction kept 5 bases outside the gene matches. In germline, CDR1 is SGHDT, CDR2 YYEEEE. The CDR3 is made up of 14 amino acids. In nucleotides, the CDR3 is TGTGCCAGCAGCTCAGCGGGGGCGGGAGATACGCAGTATTTT. Protein: CASSSAGAGDTQYF.

CDR3 bases: TGTGCCAGCAGCCTAAGGGGACAGTTGAACACTGAAGCTTTCTTT. Protein product: CASSLRGQLNTEAFF. V and J are TRBV28 and TRBJ1-1; TRBD1 aligns across 7 bases. The CDR3 totals 15 residues. Germline CDR1 is MDHEN and CDR2 is SYDVKM. With 6 bases clipped from V and 0 bases from J, the junction kept 7 bases outside the gene matches.

The chain employs TRBV15 and TRBJ2-1; the match to TRBD2 covers 10 bases. V dropped 0 bases and J dropped 8; count of bases not matched to a gene: 7. CDR3 size: 16 residues. Germline-derived CDR1 and CDR2 are LNHNV and YYDKDF (reference sequence). The DNA of the CDR3 is TGTGCCACCAGCAGAGACTCCGGGACTAGCGTCTATGAGCAGTTCTTC. Translation: CATSRDSGTSVYEQFF.